This TCR beta chain comes out of a study of T cell repertoires in cytomegalovirus infection (dated by TCRdb to the late 2010s). In terms of the full investigation: Donor HLA type was relevant to the analysis, because carriage of CMV infection together with the matching HLA type was indicated by public TCR beta signatures. What the study reported, not specific to this receptor: In the ex vivo response, HLA-C-restricted CMV-specific TCR beta clonotypes were dominant, and in two of eight donors the single most frequent clonotype came from this HLA-C-restricted group. Cumulative frequency of public TCR beta family members discriminated carriers of CMV infection plus the relevant HLA type in this cohort and an independent roughly 330-donor cohort.

A distance of 10 bases separates the germline ends of V and J, which lose 5 bases and 6 bases respectively. Sequences MGHDK (CDR1) and SYGVNS (CDR2) are obtained from the germline V gene. The CDR3 numbers 13 residues from cysteine through phenylalanine. The read is trimmed to its CDR3 DNA, 39 bases read in frame from base 1. Instrument used: Illumina HiSeq 1500. TCRdb trimmed public reads at Q25 via fastp, called clones via MiXCR and kept in-frame beta chains. Each entry merges the rows of one CDR3 protein and shows their most common DNA and genes. For this sample the table gives roughly 180,000 distinct CDR3 sequences, of which roughly 27% were detected only once. The ten largest clones take up just over 30% of the sample. This clonotype occurred once. Its target antigen remains unknown. Qualities for individual bases were not recorded, and no much larger clone is one base off. One read alone is a weak basis.

The chain couples TRBV25-1 to TRBJ1-4, with no confident D gene call. Material: PBMCs. The TCR sequence derives from a human donor in good health (CMV status not recorded). Some clones in this sample may be carry-over from other donors' samples. The CDR3 protein: CASSNPLHEKLFF. The DNA sequence follows: TGTGCCAGCAGTAACCCTCTCCATGAAAAACTGTTTTTT.